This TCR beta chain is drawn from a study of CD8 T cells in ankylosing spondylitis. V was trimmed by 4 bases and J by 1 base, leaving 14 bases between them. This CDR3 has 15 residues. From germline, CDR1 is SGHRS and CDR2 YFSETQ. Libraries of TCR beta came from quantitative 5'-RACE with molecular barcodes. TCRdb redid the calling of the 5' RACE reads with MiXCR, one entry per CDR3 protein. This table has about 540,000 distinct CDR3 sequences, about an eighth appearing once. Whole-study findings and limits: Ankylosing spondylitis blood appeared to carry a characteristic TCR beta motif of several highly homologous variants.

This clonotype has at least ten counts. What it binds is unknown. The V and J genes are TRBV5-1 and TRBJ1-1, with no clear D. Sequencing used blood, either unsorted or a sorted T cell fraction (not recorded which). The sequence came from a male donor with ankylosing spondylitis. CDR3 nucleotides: TGCGCCAGCAGCCCACAGCCGGCTACGAACACTGAAGCTTTCTTT. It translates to CASSPQPATNTEAFF.